The 26 T cell receptor beta chains reported below all come from one sample, sequenced in a study of T-cell reconstitution after alpha-beta-depleted transplantation in children. Preparation of the TCRbeta library was carried out with unique molecular identifiers. TCRdb redid the calling of the PCR reads with MiXCR, one entry per CDR3 protein. The profile shows approximately 230,000 distinct CDR3 sequences, about 24% of them singletons. Source: PBMCs, mostly from graft donor cells, taken 360 days after TCRalphabeta/CD19-depleted stem cell transplant. These receptors all stem from a female patient between 2 and 15 years old who had a stem cell transplant for congenital amegakaryocytic thrombocytopenia, so the T cells may come from the graft donor.

Many counts were recorded for this clonotype. V and J are TRBV29-1 and TRBJ2-3; D is uncertain. CDR1 is SQVTM and CDR2 is ANQGSEA in the germline V gene. The CDR3 has 15 residues. The V and J ends lost 6 bases and 2 bases respectively, with 18 bases between them. CDR3 coding DNA: TGCAGCGTAGCGAGGACCACCCTTTACACAGATACGCAGTATTTT. Translating it yields CSVARTTLYTDTQYF.

In its sample, this clonotype was seen many times. The V gene is TRBV29-1, the J gene TRBJ2-7; D unresolved. CDR1 is SQVTM, CDR2 ANQGSEA, per germline. V gave up 5 bases and J gave up 0 bases, with 11 bases separating them. CDR3 length: 13 residues. The CDR3 loop reads CSVPVQDSYEQYF. In DNA form, the CDR3 reads TGCAGCGTTCCGGTCCAGGACTCCTACGAGCAGTACTTC.

V and J are TRBV20-1 and TRBJ1-1; 8 positions match TRBD1. The CDR3 loop spans 14 amino acids. V dropped 4 bases and J dropped 4; count of bases not matched to a gene: 8. Germline values: CDR1 DFQATT, CDR2 SNEGSKA (reference sequence). CDR3 residues: CSATRGLKGTEAFF. As DNA, the CDR3 is TGCAGTGCTACCAGGGGGCTTAAGGGCACTGAAGCTTTCTTT.

V is TRBV20-1 and J is TRBJ2-7, with D perhaps matching TRBD2 (5 bases). This CDR3 has 18 amino acids. Germline assignment: CDR1 DFQATT and CDR2 SNEGSKA (reference sequence). Trimming took 1 base from V and 4 from J, leaving 26 bases between them. As DNA, the CDR3 is TGCAGTGCTAGAGGGTGGAATTTTTTGGGAGTATCCAGATACGAGCAGTACTTC. Encoded protein: CSARGWNFLGVSRYEQYF.

This clonotype was observed a few times. The gene calls are TRBV10-3 and TRBJ1-2, with D unclear. This CDR3 has 13 residues. V lost 4 bases and J lost 6, with 12 bases in between. Germline values: CDR1 ENHRY, CDR2 SYGVKD. Written as DNA, the CDR3 is TGTGCCATCAGTGTCACGGGAAGGGATGGCTACACCTTC. Encoded protein: CAISVTGRDGYTF.

CDR3 sequence: CASSSRPSSTSVHEQFF. CDR3 sequence (DNA): TGTGCCAGCAGTTCGCGACCTTCCTCGACTAGCGTCCATGAGCAGTTCTTC. The chain recombines TRBV27 with TRBJ2-1; 8 nucleotides line up with TRBD2. The germline CDR1 and CDR2 sequences are MNHEY and SMNVEV (reference sequence). V dropped 4 bases and J dropped 8; count of bases not matched to a gene: 16. The CDR3 spans 17 residues.

V gene TRBV4-1 combines with J gene TRBJ2-3; no clear D. The CDR3 sequence is 16 residues long. The V end was cut by 1 base, the J end by 4 bases, with 15 bases between. Germline loops: CDR1 MGHRA, CDR2 YSYEKL. In DNA, the CDR3 is TGCGCCAGCAGCCAAGTTGCTTTCGTTTTGGCAGATACGCAGTATTTT. Its protein product is CASSQVAFVLADTQYF.

This clonotype turned up a few times. The J gene is TRBJ1-5, the V gene TRBV4-1, with TRBD1 identical over 7 bases. The length of the CDR3 is 14 residues. Germline CDR1 is MGHRA and CDR2 is YSYEKL. V was clipped by 3 bases and J by 6 bases; unmatched bases: 5. The CDR3 is CASSQITGVQPQHF. The CDR3 DNA is TGCGCCAGCAGCCAGATAACAGGGGTTCAGCCCCAGCATTTT.

The J gene is TRBJ1-2, the V gene TRBV20-1; a possible D gene is TRBD1 (6 bases). The CDR3 is 12 residues long. Trimming stripped 6 bases from V and 2 bases from J, with 10 bases between. Germline CDR1 is DFQATT and CDR2 is SNEGSKA (reference sequence). The CDR3 reads CSAYTGNYGYTF. DNA for the CDR3: TGCAGTGCGTACACAGGGAACTATGGCTACACCTTC.

This clonotype was seen a single time. This chain uses TRBV2 with TRBJ2-2; maybe TRBD2 (6 bases). V lost 11 bases, J lost 3 bases, and 28 bases lay in between. This CDR3 spans 18 amino acids. CDR1 SNHLY and CDR2 FYNNEI come from the germline V gene. The CDR3 region has the DNA TGTGCCCTCAGTTTTGCCAGATTGGGGGGACCGGACACCGGGGAGCTGTTTTTT. It codes for CALSFARLGGPDTGELFF.

J is TRBJ1-1 and V is TRBV6-6; possibly TRBD1 for D (5 bases). The CDR3 spans 12 residues. Germline V gives CDR1 MNHNY, CDR2 SVGAGI (reference sequence). V was cut by 7 bases and J by 4 bases, with 10 bases left in between. The CDR3 reads CASTVTVTEAFF. In DNA form, the CDR3 reads TGTGCCAGCACCGTGACAGTCACTGAAGCTTTCTTT.

The chain has TRBV4-2 and TRBJ1-1; D not certain. CDR1 and CDR2 (germline): LGHNA, YNFKEQ. CDR3 length: 14 amino acids. The germline V and J ends were trimmed by 4 bases and 4 bases, with 13 bases remaining between them. The CDR3 protein is CASSLRARGTEAFF. CDR3 bases: TGTGCCAGCAGCCTTCGTGCACGGGGCACTGAAGCTTTCTTT.

DNA for the CDR3: TGCAGCGCCTCGACAGGGGTCGGCTACACCTTC. Translation: CSASTGVGYTF. V and J are TRBV29-1 and TRBJ1-2; 8 bases match TRBD1. CDR1 and CDR2 (germline): SQVTM, ANQGSEA. The CDR3 totals 11 residues. The J segment lost 8 bases and the V segment lost 7 bases, leaving 6 bases of the junction unmatched. The full variable domain, with the rest looked up from reference TRBV29-1 and TRBJ1-2, is SAVISQKPSRDICQRGTSLTIQCQVDSQVTMMFWYRQQPGQSLTLIATANQGSEATYESGFVIDKFPISRPNLTFSTLTVSNMSPEDSSIYLCSASTGVGYTFGSGTRLTVV.

The chain has TRBV5-5 and TRBJ2-7; D may match TRBD1 or TRBD2 (5 bases each). The CDR3 sequence is 15 residues long. The V end lost 5 bases, the J end lost 2 bases, and 17 bases lay between the germline ends. Germline V lookup: CDR1 SGHKS, CDR2 YYEKEE (reference sequence). The CDR3 region has the DNA TGTGCCAGCAGTTGGGGGAGCGGCCCCACCTACGAGCAGTACTTC. Translation: CASSWGSGPTYEQYF.

CDR3 coding DNA: TGTGCCAGCAGCCAAGGGGGACAGGGTAAAGCCGGGGAGCTGTTTTTT. Translation gives CASSQGGQGKAGELFF. This chain joins TRBV3-1 and TRBJ2-2; TRBD1 matches at 9 bases. Trimming at V came to 1 base and at J to 6 bases, leaving 6 bases not matched to a gene. The length of the CDR3 is 16 residues. CDR1 and CDR2 from the germline V gene are LGHDT and YNNKEL (reference sequence). Drawing the rest from reference TRBV3-1 and TRBJ2-2, the complete variable domain is DTAVSQTPKYLVTQMGNDKSIKCEQNLGHDTMYWYKQDSKKFLKIMFSYNNKELIINETVPNRFSPKSPDKAHLNLHINSLELGDSAVYFCASSQGGQGKAGELFFGEGSRLTVL.

This clonotype was counted only a few times. V gene TRBV12-5 combines with J gene TRBJ2-1, with 10 bases lining up with TRBD1. The CDR3 is made up of 16 amino acids. Germline V gives CDR1 LGHNT, CDR2 FRNRAP. V dropped 1 base and J dropped 8; count of bases not matched to a gene: 8. The CDR3 region is CASGLAGTGVVDEQFF. The CDR3 DNA follows: TGTGCTAGTGGTTTGGCCGGGACAGGGGTGGTCGATGAGCAGTTCTTC. Filled out from reference TRBV12-5 and TRBJ2-1, the complete variable domain reads DARVTQTPRHKVTEMGQEVTMRCQPILGHNTVFWYRQTMMQGLELLAYFRNRAPLDDSGMPKDRFSAEMPDATLATLKIQPSEPRDSAVYFCASGLAGTGVVDEQFFGPGTRLTVL.

The table lists this clonotype with a few counts. The chain combines TRBV4-2 with TRBJ2-5, with 9 bases fitting TRBD1. V shed 1 base, J shed 5 bases, and the junction held 5 bases outside the gene matches. The CDR3 sequence is 15 residues long. The germline V gene encodes CDR1 LGHNA and CDR2 YNFKEQ. In DNA, the CDR3 is TGTGCCAGCAGCCAAGGGGGACAGGGCGTTGAGACCCAGTACTTC. This encodes CASSQGGQGVETQYF.

The chain recombines TRBV5-1 with TRBJ1-6; unclear D gene. CDR3 length: 13 amino acids. CDR1 SGHRS and CDR2 YFSETQ come from the germline V gene. Deletions cut 4 bases from V and 7 bases from J, with 9 bases between. In DNA form, the CDR3 reads TGCGCCAGCAGCCCCACCGGGAATTCACCCCTCCACTTT. It translates to CASSPTGNSPLHF.

This clonotype occurred many times. The rearrangement joins TRBV20-1 to TRBJ2-3, with 8 bases aligning to TRBD2. V shed 1 base and J 3 bases; nucleotides not matched to a gene: 9. Germline assignment: CDR1 DFQATT and CDR2 SNEGSKA (reference sequence). The CDR3 totals 16 residues. The CDR3, as DNA: TGCAGTGCTAGAGCTCCGGGAGGGCCGGGTACAGATACGCAGTATTTT. It yields the protein CSARAPGGPGTDTQYF.

The rearrangement joins TRBV24-1 to TRBJ2-1; 9 bases align to TRBD2. The CDR3 has 15 residues. The germline V gene has CDR1 KGHDR and CDR2 SFDVKD. Losses at the gene ends were 5 bases for V and 0 bases for J; bases not matched to a gene: 1. The CDR3, as DNA: TGTGCCACCAGTGTTAGCGGGAGCTCCTACAATGAGCAGTTCTTC. It encodes CATSVSGSSYNEQFF.

This chain uses TRBV28 with TRBJ1-5, with D possibly being TRBD1 (6 bases). Between the trimmed V and J ends, which lost 2 bases and 6 bases, there was a span of 14 bases. Germline V gene data show CDR1 as MDHEN and CDR2 as SYDVKM. This CDR3 has 15 amino acids. As DNA, the CDR3 is TGTGCCAGCAGTTTAACAGGGAAAGTGGGTCAGCCCCAGCATTTT. Translating it yields CASSLTGKVGQPQHF.

In this sample, this clonotype turned up a few times. This chain links TRBV4-3 with TRBJ2-4; 10 bases are shared with TRBD1. The CDR3 is 20 amino acids. Germline V CDR1 and CDR2: LGHNA, YSLEER. Trimming removed 0 bases from V and 0 bases from J; junction bases left unmatched: 11. The CDR3 sequence is CASSQDLTGTGVLAKNIQYF. The CDR3 coding sequence is TGCGCCAGCAGCCAAGATCTGACGGGGACAGGGGTCCTAGCCAAAAACATTCAGTACTTC.

The CDR3 DNA reads as TGCAGTGCTAGGAGGTTAGGGAGGACTAGCGGGGATGAGCAGTACTTC. This gives the protein CSARRLGRTSGDEQYF. This chain joins TRBV20-1 and TRBJ2-7; TRBD2 aligns across 12 bases. The trim removed 3 bases at V and 7 bases at J, leaving 13 bases unmatched. The CDR3 extends over 16 amino acids. Germline V gene data show CDR1 as DFQATT and CDR2 as SNEGSKA (reference sequence).

The sample holds a few counts of this clonotype. V is TRBV20-1 and J is TRBJ1-2, with TRBD1 identical over 7 bases. V was pared by 5 bases and J by 8 bases, with 11 bases of the junction left unmatched. The CDR3 runs 13 residues. CDR1 and CDR2 (germline): DFQATT, SNEGSKA (reference sequence). The DNA for the CDR3 is TGCAGTGCTGTACAGGGGCGGTATTGGGGCTACACCTTC. Its protein product is CSAVQGRYWGYTF.

The V and J genes are TRBV27 and TRBJ2-7, with 8 bases that match TRBD2. V lost 4 bases and J lost 3; bases outside the gene matches: 2. This CDR3 has 13 residues. Per the germline V gene, CDR1 is MNHEY and CDR2 is SMNVEV (reference sequence). Here the CDR3 reads CASSYTSGYEQYF. The CDR3 DNA reads as TGTGCCAGCAGTTATACTAGCGGCTACGAGCAGTACTTC.

The chain recombines TRBV4-1 with TRBJ1-4, with D unclear. CDR1 MGHRA and CDR2 YSYEKL come from the germline V gene. This CDR3 comprises 14 residues. The ends were cut back, 1 base at V and 7 bases at J, with 10 bases in the middle. The CDR3 DNA reads TGCGCCAGCAGCCAAGTAGGCGAGGCTGAAAAACTGTTTTTT. It encodes CASSQVGEAEKLFF.